This section outlines one T cell receptor (beta chain) sequence together with its context. This entry belongs to a study of T cells in Graves' hyperthyroidism and ophthalmopathy. Study context: Upon initial diagnosis and before any treatment, peripheral blood was collected.

Amplification of TCR beta CDR3 regions was performed using RNA transcripts as template. HTBI primers were the set used in a first-round RT-PCR of the TCR CDR3. TCRdb re-called the multiplex PCR reads through MiXCR, storing one row per CDR3 protein. The table has under 650,000 distinct CDR3 sequences, 15% to 20% seen once. The CDR3 is made up of 12 amino acids. V was pared by 6 bases and J by 4 bases, with 9 bases between. This receptor was taken from a woman in her 30s with Graves' hyperthyroidism. The chain uses TRBV12-3 or TRBV12-4 and TRBJ2-5; D is undetermined. The sample was blood. The CDR3 DNA sequence: TGTGCCAGCAGCGAGATGAGAGAGACCCAGTACTTC. This translates into CASSEMRETQYF.